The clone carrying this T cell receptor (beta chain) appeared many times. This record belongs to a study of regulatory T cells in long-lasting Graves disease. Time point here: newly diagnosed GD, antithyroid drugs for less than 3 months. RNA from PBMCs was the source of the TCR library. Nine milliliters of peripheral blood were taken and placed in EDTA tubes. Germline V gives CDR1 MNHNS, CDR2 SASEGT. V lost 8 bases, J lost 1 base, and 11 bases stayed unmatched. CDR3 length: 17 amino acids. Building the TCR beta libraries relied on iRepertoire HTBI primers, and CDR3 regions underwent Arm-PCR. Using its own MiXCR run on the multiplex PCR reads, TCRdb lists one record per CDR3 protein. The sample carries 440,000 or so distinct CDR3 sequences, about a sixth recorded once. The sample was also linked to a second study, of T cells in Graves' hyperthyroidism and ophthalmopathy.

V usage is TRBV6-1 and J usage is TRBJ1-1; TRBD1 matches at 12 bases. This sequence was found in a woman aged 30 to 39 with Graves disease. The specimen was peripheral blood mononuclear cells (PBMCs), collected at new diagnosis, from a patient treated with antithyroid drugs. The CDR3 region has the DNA TGTGCCAGCTATGGGGACAGGGGGCCCCAAGCGAACACTGAAGCTTTCTTT. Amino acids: CASYGDRGPQANTEAFF.